This T cell receptor beta chain was sequenced during a study of blood T cell repertoires in COVID-19. Study-wide background: PBMCs, B-cell-depleted T cells, or T cells provided the cDNA or gDNA that made up the material.

J was trimmed by 3 bases and V by 3 bases; bases with no gene match: 8. The germline gives CDR1 GTSNPN, CDR2 SVGIG (reference sequence). The CDR3 totals 16 residues. Method: immunoSEQ multiplex PCR; TCRdb's copy keeps in-frame clones and lacks some. The sample lists more than 150,000 clones, 85% to 95% occurring once. Recruited during active infection, patients (from Seattle) were subsequently followed longitudinally. The clonotype comes from a man aged 25-45 years with COVID-19, enrolled during active disease. The specimen sequenced was peripheral blood. The rearrangement links TRBV30 to TRBJ1-4; 9 bases agree with TRBD1. In nucleotides, the CDR3 is TGTGCCTGGAGCCGGGACAGGGTGTTTGCTAATGAAAAACTGTTTTTT. Protein sequence: CAWSRDRVFANEKLFF. Full variable domain (remainder filled in from reference TRBV30 and TRBJ1-4): SQTIHQWPATLVQPVGSPLSLECTVEGTSNPNLYWYRQAAGRGLQLLFYSVGIGQISSEVPQNLSASRPQDRQFILSSKKLLLSDSGFYLCAWSRDRVFANEKLFFGSGTQLSVL.